The next 5 T cell receptor beta chains were all read from a single sample in a study of CD8 T cells in ankylosing spondylitis. Study-wide results and limits: Blood of patients with ankylosing spondylitis appeared to be characterized by a TCR beta motif of several highly homologous variants.

TCRdb re-derived calls from the 5' RACE reads in MiXCR, one entry per CDR3 protein. The sample has approximately 540,000 distinct CDR3 sequences, about 13% seen once. These receptors' targets are unknown. Material for sequencing was blood, either unsorted or a sorted T cell fraction (not recorded which). The receptor set was obtained from a male donor with ankylosing spondylitis.

The chain combines TRBV6-1 with TRBJ2-3, with D possibly TRBD1 on 6 matching bases. This CDR3 contains 15 residues. With 6 bases removed from V and 4 bases from J, the gap between germline ends came to 17 bases. CDR1 is MNHNS and CDR2 is SASEGT in the germline V gene. The CDR3 nucleotides are TGTGCCAGCAGGGACGTACAGGGACGAGCAGATACGCAGTATTTT. Its translation: CASRDVQGRADTQYF.

The V and J genes are TRBV4-1 and TRBJ2-3; D not resolved. The CDR3 consists of 15 residues. Trimming left V 2 bases short and J 4 bases short, with 13 bases between. The germline CDR1 and CDR2 sequences are MGHRA and YSYEKL. The CDR3 DNA is TGCGCCAGCAGCCAACAAGGCCCTGGGGCAGATACGCAGTATTTT. Translation gives CASSQQGPGADTQYF.

The rearrangement uses TRBV29-1 and TRBJ1-3, with D possibly matching TRBD1 (6 bases). The germline V gene has CDR1 SQVTM and CDR2 ANQGSEA. V lost 5 bases and J lost 4, with 9 bases in between. The CDR3 loop spans 12 amino acids. The CDR3 region is CSVQGPGNTIYF. DNA for the CDR3: TGCAGCGTTCAGGGGCCAGGAAACACCATATATTTT.

This clonotype has only a few counts. The V and J genes are TRBV3-1 and TRBJ2-1; 7 nucleotides match TRBD2. CDR1 LGHDT and CDR2 YNNKEL come from the germline V gene (reference sequence). Trimming removed 0 bases from V and 4 bases from J; junction bases left unmatched: 6. The CDR3 has 16 residues. This chain's CDR3 is CASSQDLSSGYNEQFF. DNA of the CDR3: TGTGCCAGCAGCCAAGATCTAAGTAGCGGGTACAATGAGCAGTTCTTC.

This clonotype was found many times. The genes are TRBV12-3 or TRBV12-4 and TRBJ2-1; TRBD1 might be the D (6 bases). The CDR3 spans 13 residues. V dropped 6 bases and J dropped 5 bases, with 11 bases sitting between them. The CDR3: CASRVQGDNEQFF. CDR3 nucleotides: TGTGCCAGCAGGGTACAGGGAGACAATGAGCAGTTCTTC.